This TCR beta chain was captured in a study of T cell changes during pregnancy in multiple sclerosis. The germline V gene encodes CDR1 WNHNN and CDR2 SYGVQD (reference sequence). The V gene lost 2 bases and the J gene lost 4 bases, with 8 bases spanning the gap. There are 13 residues in the CDR3. Only in-frame clones appear in the TCRdb table, and some are missing; sequencing was by immunoSEQ multiplex PCR. The data show roughly 24,000 clones, about 85% seen once. This sequence originates from a female donor with multiple sclerosis, enrolled in a pregnancy study. The chain uses TRBV10-1 and TRBJ2-5, with D unclear. The source material was CD8+ T cells from peripheral blood mononuclear cells, sampled before pregnancy. The CDR3 here is CASSEGDGETQYF. The CDR3 DNA sequence: TGCGCCAGCAGTGAGGGAGACGGAGAGACCCAGTACTTC.